These 3 T cell receptor beta chains were all obtained from the same sample, sequenced in a study of blood T cell repertoires in COVID-19. Only in-frame clones appear in the TCRdb table, and some are missing; sequencing was by immunoSEQ multiplex PCR. This sample carries 210,000 or so clones, around four fifths of them seen once, and the ten largest clones take approximately 18%. The source material was peripheral blood. The receptors come from an elderly woman with active or convalescent COVID-19.

The J gene is TRBJ2-1, the V gene TRBV5-1; 9 bases line up with TRBD1. J gave up 8 bases and V 4 bases, and 4 bases lay outside the gene matches. Germline V gene sequence: CDR1 SGHRS, CDR2 YFSETQ. The CDR3 totals 13 residues. CDR3 DNA sequence: TGCGCCAGCAGCCTGGGACAGGGAGATGAGCAGTTCTTC. It translates to CASSLGQGDEQFF.

This clone was seen a handful of times. The V and J genes are TRBV24-1 and TRBJ2-1; tentatively, D is TRBD2 (6 bases). The germline V and J ends were trimmed by 6 bases and 2 bases, with 16 bases remaining between them. Germline lookup yields CDR1 KGHDR and CDR2 SFDVKD. The CDR3 is 16 residues long. CDR3 sequence (DNA): TGTGCCACCAGTTCCCGTGGCGGGGACGCCTACAATGAGCAGTTCTTC. It translates to CATSSRGGDAYNEQFF.

The CDR3, as DNA: TGTGCCAGTAGTAAACTCTCCGGGACATTGAGTATCCCCCAGCATTTT. Translating gives CASSKLSGTLSIPQHF. The chain recombines TRBV19 with TRBJ1-5; TRBD1 might be the D (6 bases). This CDR3 is built from 16 residues. With 4 bases removed from V and 10 bases from J, the gap between germline ends came to 23 bases. Germline values: CDR1 LNHDA, CDR2 SQIVND (reference sequence).